These 8 T cell receptor beta chains share one sample of origin, sequenced in a study of human T cells and chemical hapten exposure. The time point is: patch test 2, 6 weeks after DPC sensitization. Sample treatment: therapeutic diphenylcyclopropenone sensitization with weekly scalp DPC. Each CDR3 protein is one row after TCRdb ran MiXCR on the RACE reads. The sample has under 85,000 distinct CDR3 sequences; 10% to 13% are singletons. Sequences were derived from whole blood, sampled in connection with sensitization to the hapten diphenylcyclopropenone (DPC). Every receptor here comes from a woman aged 45-65 years with alopecia areata. Some clones in this sample may be carry-over from other donors' samples.

This clonotype was picked up a small number of times. The J gene is TRBJ2-5, the V gene TRBV11-2; a possible D gene is TRBD1 (5 bases). The CDR3 has 13 residues. Germline V gene lookup returns CDR1 SGHAT and CDR2 FQNNGV. V was trimmed by 6 bases and J by 5 bases, leaving 13 bases between them. This CDR3 is CASRPGFRETQYF. The CDR3 nucleotides are TGTGCCAGCAGGCCAGGGTTTCGGGAGACCCAGTACTTC.

This clonotype was seen ten or more times. This chain joins TRBV14 and TRBJ2-6, with 9 nucleotides matching TRBD2. The CDR3 is made up of 17 amino acids. Trimming removed 4 bases from V and 0 bases from J; junction bases left unmatched: 4. The germline gives CDR1 SGHDN, CDR2 FVKESK. The DNA for the CDR3 is TGTGCCAGCAGCCGTCTGACTAGCGGCTCTGGGGCCAACGTCCTGACTTTC. This sequence encodes CASSRLTSGSGANVLTF.

The V call is TRBV6-6, the J call TRBJ2-1; 14 bases map to TRBD2. J gave up 1 base and V 5 bases, and 4 bases lay outside the gene matches. Germline CDR1 is MNHNY and CDR2 is SVGAGI (reference sequence). This CDR3 spans 17 amino acids. For the CDR3, the DNA is TGTGCCAGCAGTACGGGACTAGCGGGAGCGTCCTACAATGAGCAGTTCTTC. It yields the protein CASSTGLAGASYNEQFF.

The sample holds many counts of this clonotype. This rearrangement joins TRBV24-1 to TRBJ2-6; the D gene is possibly TRBD1 (5 bases). Germline CDR1 reads KGHDR; CDR2 reads SFDVKD. Trimming pared 0 bases from V and 2 bases from J, leaving 25 bases between. This CDR3 spans 22 amino acids. In nucleotides, the CDR3 is TGTGCCACCAGTGATTTGTATTGGACACCGATCCACAGCCCACCTGGGGCCAACGTCCTGACTTTC. Translation: CATSDLYWTPIHSPPGANVLTF.

V is TRBV10-3 and J is TRBJ2-1; 7 nucleotides line up with TRBD1. Germline trimming cut 6 bases from V and 2 bases from J; bases unmatched to any gene: 4. This CDR3 is 14 amino acids long. The V gene's germline CDR1 is ENHRY and CDR2 SYGVKD. As DNA, the CDR3 is TGTGCCATCAGGAGGGACAGTACCTACAATGAGCAGTTCTTC. Its protein is CAIRRDSTYNEQFF.

This clonotype was found many times. This chain connects TRBV29-1 to TRBJ2-2; tentative D call: TRBD2 (6 bases). Trimming took 7 bases from V and 0 from J, leaving 12 bases between them. The germline V gene has CDR1 SQVTM and CDR2 ANQGSEA. This CDR3 comprises 14 residues. The chain's CDR3 is CSAGGFANTGELFF. The CDR3 DNA reads TGCAGCGCTGGGGGGTTCGCGAACACCGGGGAGCTGTTTTTT.

J is TRBJ2-5 and V is TRBV27; 12 nucleotides match TRBD2. The CDR3 covers 15 residues. With 6 bases clipped from V and 5 bases from J, the junction kept 7 bases outside the gene matches. CDR1 and CDR2 from the germline V gene are MNHEY and SMNVEV (reference sequence). CDR3 sequence: CASRPRLAGAETQYF. CDR3 bases: TGTGCCAGCAGGCCCCGACTAGCGGGAGCTGAGACCCAGTACTTC.

This clonotype was detected ten times or more. The rearrangement links TRBV25-1 to TRBJ2-1; D gene unclear. This CDR3 comprises 12 residues. V dropped 3 bases and J dropped 7 bases, with 7 bases sitting between them. Germline V gene lookup returns CDR1 MGHDK and CDR2 SYGVNS. CDR3 bases: TGTGCCAGCAGTGAGGTTTTAAATGAGCAGTTCTTC. It encodes CASSEVLNEQFF.